This TCR beta chain originates from a study of patients and donors after allogeneic stem cell transplantation (dated by TCRdb to about 2020). The CDR3 sequence holds 14 residues, the cysteine and phenylalanine included. Only the CDR3 part of the read is kept: 42 bases, read in frame from the first base. CDR1 and CDR2 are read off the germline V gene (reference sequence) as LNHDA and SQIVND. At the junction V is shortened by 5 bases and J by 7 bases, with 15 bases in between. The library was prepared using RT-PCR. Data came from a NextSeq 550. The raw public data were reprocessed by TCRdb itself: fastp quality trimming at Q25, MiXCR clonotype calling, in-frame beta chains only. Entries are consolidated by CDR3 protein sequence, retaining the most common genes and DNA. The sample profile shows 900,000 to 1,000,000 distinct CDR3 sequences; roughly 18% of them were found once. Around 6% of the sample rests with the top ten.

This clonotype was observed a few times. No antigen is known for it. Base qualities are not provided; no much larger clone lies one nucleotide away. The TCR comes from a human donor who was either an allogeneic HSCT recipient or a stem cell or donor lymphocyte infusion donor (not recorded which). It is not recorded whose cells these are; they may come from a transplant donor. The sequence joins TRBV19 to TRBJ1-5, and the D gene may be TRBD1, 6 bases matching. The sequenced sample was blood, either unsorted or a sorted T cell fraction (not recorded which). Here is the DNA: TGTGCCAGTAGTTCTACAGGGTACGTCCAGCCCCAGCATTTT. Its protein product is CASSSTGYVQPQHF.